Listed here are 27 T cell receptor beta chains from one sample, sequenced in a study of response to subunit inactivated influenza vaccine. TCRdb re-derived calls from the RT-PCR reads in MiXCR, one entry per CDR3 protein. This sample has approximately 700,000 distinct CDR3 sequences, with around 14% found just once. Sample: PBMCs from blood, taken 14 days before vaccination. These receptors came from a man in his fifties or sixties who received an inactivated influenza vaccine.

Many counts were recorded for this clonotype. CDR3 sequence reads: CASSYSSGGLTGELFF. CDR3 nucleotides: TGTGCCAGCAGTTACTCGTCTGGGGGACTCACCGGGGAGCTGTTTTTT. The chain couples TRBV6-2 or TRBV6-3 to TRBJ2-2; the D gene is possibly TRBD2 (6 bases). Germline CDR1 MNHEY, CDR2 SVGEGT. The germline V and J ends were trimmed by 0 bases and 4 bases, with 12 bases remaining between them. There are 16 residues in the CDR3.

The V gene is TRBV7-2, the J gene TRBJ2-7; TRBD2 agrees at 7 bases. The CDR3 runs to 14 residues. J gave up 2 bases and V 5 bases, and 6 bases lay outside the gene matches. From germline, CDR1 is SGHTA and CDR2 FQGNSA. CDR3 region: CASSPSGVPYEQYF. Written as DNA, the CDR3 is TGTGCCAGCAGCCCGAGCGGGGTCCCCTACGAGCAGTACTTC. The entire variable domain, with the rest obtained from reference TRBV7-2 and TRBJ2-7, is as follows: GAGVSQSPSNKVTEKGKDVELRCDPISGHTALYWYRQSLGQGLEFLIYFQGNSAPDKSGLPSDRFSAERTGGSVSTLTIQRTQQEDSAVYLCASSPSGVPYEQYFGPGTRLTVT.

This clonotype was seen a few times. The V and J genes are TRBV4-1 and TRBJ2-7; a weak D match, TRBD1 (5 bases). Trimming shortened V by 11 bases and J by 6 bases, and 20 bases separated the two germline ends. This CDR3 has 13 residues. Germline V CDR1 and CDR2: MGHRA, YSYEKL. The CDR3 coding sequence is TGCGCCGCGCGGTTCAGGGCCATCCGCGAGCAGTACTTC. Translating it yields CAARFRAIREQYF.

This clonotype was recorded many times. This sequence joins TRBV5-1 and TRBJ2-1; 8 bases are shared with TRBD2. Germline V gives CDR1 SGHRS, CDR2 YFSETQ. Trimming at V came to 4 bases and at J to 4 bases, leaving 4 bases not matched to a gene. The CDR3 has 14 residues. CDR3 nucleotide sequence: TGCGCCAGCAGCCGACCGGGGGGGTACAATGAGCAGTTCTTC. Amino acid sequence: CASSRPGGYNEQFF.

This clonotype was observed at least ten times. The chain combines TRBV12-3 or TRBV12-4 with TRBJ1-1; 9 bases agree with TRBD1. J lost 0 bases, V lost 7 bases, and 6 bases had no gene match. This CDR3 has 15 amino acids. The CDR3 reads CASTEQGALNTEAFF. CDR3 bases: TGTGCCAGCACCGAACAGGGGGCCCTGAACACTGAAGCTTTCTTT.

This clonotype occurred a few times. The chain links TRBV12-3 or TRBV12-4 to TRBJ2-5, with 13 bases identical to TRBD2. This CDR3 has 15 amino acids. V shed 6 bases, J shed 3 bases, and the junction held 4 bases outside the gene matches. The CDR3, as DNA: TGTGCCAGCAGCCGGACTAGCGGGAGAAAAGAGACCCAGTACTTC. It translates to CASSRTSGRKETQYF.

The chain has TRBV30 and TRBJ2-1; TRBD2 matches at 15 bases. The ends lost 4 bases at V and 9 bases at J; junction bases unmatched: 7. CDR3 length: 15 amino acids. Looked up from germline, CDR1 is GTSNPN and CDR2 is SVGIG (reference sequence). This CDR3 reads CAWTRTSGGVGEQFF. The CDR3 region has the DNA TGTGCCTGGACCCGGACTAGCGGGGGGGTCGGTGAGCAGTTCTTC. The variable domain in full, completed from reference TRBV30 and TRBJ2-1, reads SQTIHQWPATLVQPVGSPLSLECTVEGTSNPNLYWYRQAAGRGLQLLFYSVGIGQISSEVPQNLSASRPQDRQFILSSKKLLLSDSGFYLCAWTRTSGGVGEQFFGPGTRLTVL.

The chain joins TRBV29-1 to TRBJ2-5; 8 bases line up with TRBD1. Trimming removed 6 bases from V and 5 bases from J; junction bases left unmatched: 17. The length of the CDR3 is 16 residues. CDR1 is SQVTM, CDR2 ANQGSEA, per germline. CDR3 coding DNA: TGCAGCGTCGCTCCATTTCAGACAGGGGCGGGGGAGACCCAGTACTTC. Its translation is CSVAPFQTGAGETQYF.

V is TRBV3-1 and J is TRBJ2-7; no definite D call. With 3 bases removed from V and 6 bases from J, the gap between germline ends came to 12 bases. The length of the CDR3 is 13 residues. CDR1 is LGHDT, CDR2 YNNKEL, per germline (reference sequence). The CDR3 DNA follows: TGTGCCAGCAGCCACCTTTCCCCCCCCGAGCAGTACTTC. It codes for CASSHLSPPEQYF.

The chain carries TRBV20-1 and TRBJ1-4; 9 bases are shared with TRBD1. The CDR3 totals 13 residues. J gave up 9 bases and V 4 bases, and 6 bases lay outside the gene matches. Germline loops: CDR1 DFQATT, CDR2 SNEGSKA (reference sequence). The CDR3 coding sequence is TGCAGTGCTACTCCGGGACAGGGACAAAAACTGTTTTTT. It yields the protein CSATPGQGQKLFF.

The chain uses TRBV7-2 and TRBJ1-5; D is unresolved. The CDR3 runs to 13 residues. Deletions cut 4 bases from V and 1 base from J, with 5 bases between. Germline loops: CDR1 SGHTA, CDR2 FQGNSA. DNA of the CDR3: TGTGCCAGCAGCTCGAAGAGCAATCAGCCCCAGCATTTT. Translated, it gives CASSSKSNQPQHF.

There are many counts of this clonotype. The chain is built from TRBV12-3 or TRBV12-4 and TRBJ2-5; the D gene could be TRBD1 or TRBD2 (5 bases each). With 7 bases removed from V and 3 bases from J, the gap between germline ends came to 15 bases. The CDR3 is 14 residues long. The CDR3 DNA is TGTGCCAGCAACTCTCGGGACGGCGAAGAGACCCAGTACTTC. This translates into CASNSRDGEETQYF.

This clonotype was recorded at least ten times. The chain combines TRBV29-1 with TRBJ2-2; D perhaps matches TRBD1 (5 bases). Germline CDR1 SQVTM, CDR2 ANQGSEA. V lost 6 bases and J 6 bases, leaving 8 bases between the germline ends. This CDR3 is 11 amino acids long. DNA for the CDR3: TGCAGCGTATTACAGGCCGGGGAGCTGTTTTTT. It encodes CSVLQAGELFF.

This clonotype was seen a handful of times. This chain uses TRBV12-3 or TRBV12-4 with TRBJ2-7, with 9 bases aligning to TRBD1. This CDR3 has 15 residues. The V and J ends lost 3 bases and 4 bases, in that order; junction bases with no gene match: 7. CDR3 sequence reads: CASSFGRQGVYEQYF. The CDR3, as DNA: TGTGCCAGCAGTTTCGGTCGACAGGGGGTTTACGAGCAGTACTTC.

This clonotype was picked up a small number of times. The chain couples TRBV3-1 to TRBJ1-2, with TRBD1 identical over 7 bases. Germline V CDR1 and CDR2: LGHDT, YNNKEL (reference sequence). V trimming: 4 bases; J trimming: 2 bases; junction bases outside the gene matches: 7. The CDR3 runs 15 residues. CDR3 DNA: TGTGCCAGCAGCCCTGGGACAGTTCCGAACTATGGCTACACCTTC. It is translated as CASSPGTVPNYGYTF.

V gene TRBV6-5 combines with J gene TRBJ1-1; D perhaps matches TRBD1 (6 bases). Germline CDR1 and CDR2: MNHEY and SVGAGI. The V end was cut by 2 bases, the J end by 5 bases, with 12 bases between. There are 14 residues in the CDR3. The CDR3 reads CASSYMGRGTEAFF. The CDR3 DNA reads as TGTGCCAGCAGTTACATGGGGAGGGGGACTGAAGCTTTCTTT.

The rearrangement links TRBV5-4 to TRBJ2-5, with TRBD2 as a possible D gene (5 bases). Trimming shortened V by 4 bases and J by 3 bases, and 16 bases separated the two germline ends. The CDR3 is 15 residues long. Looked up from germline, CDR1 is SGHNT and CDR2 is YYREEE (reference sequence). CDR3 sequence reads: CASSPMDWTEETQYF. The CDR3 nucleotides are TGTGCCAGCAGCCCCATGGACTGGACCGAAGAGACCCAGTACTTC.

The chain has TRBV6-1 and TRBJ2-7; 7 bases agree with TRBD1. Germline assignment: CDR1 MNHNS and CDR2 SASEGT. The CDR3 spans 14 residues. The V and J ends lost 5 bases and 5 bases, in that order; junction bases with no gene match: 9. In DNA form, the CDR3 reads TGTGCCAGCAGTCTCCGACAGGGTCTAGACGAGCAGTACTTC. It yields the protein CASSLRQGLDEQYF.

This clonotype was picked up many times. The chain employs TRBV7-9 and TRBJ1-2; D remains unclear. Trimming pared 3 bases from V and 4 bases from J, leaving 9 bases between. The CDR3 is 13 amino acids. Germline CDR1 reads SEHNR; CDR2 reads FQNEAQ (reference sequence). The CDR3 region is CASSLGDFYGYTF. The CDR3, as DNA: TGTGCCAGCAGCTTGGGAGACTTCTATGGCTACACCTTC.

This clonotype appeared a few times. The chain is built from TRBV5-1 and TRBJ2-3; D gene uncertain. From germline, CDR1 is SGHRS and CDR2 YFSETQ. This CDR3 has 16 amino acids. Trimming left V 1 base short and J 0 bases short, with 12 bases between. CDR3 region: CASSLISFISTDTQYF. DNA for the CDR3: TGCGCCAGCAGCTTGATCAGTTTTATTAGCACAGATACGCAGTATTTT. The whole variable domain, remainder taken from reference TRBV5-1 and TRBJ2-3, is KAGVTQTPRYLIKTRGQQVTLSCSPISGHRSVSWYQQTPGQGLQFLFEYFSETQRNKGNFPGRFSGRQFSNSRSEMNVSTLELGDSALYLCASSLISFISTDTQYFGPGTRLTVL.

This clonotype was counted between two and nine times. The chain recombines TRBV30 with TRBJ2-5, with a weak D call TRBD1 (6 bases). The CDR3 has 14 residues. V shed 2 bases and J shed 9 bases, with 19 bases lying between them. CDR1 and CDR2 from the germline V gene are GTSNPN and SVGIG (reference sequence). The CDR3 is CAWSLQGNPVSQYF. CDR3 DNA sequence: TGTGCCTGGAGTCTTCAGGGGAACCCGGTGTCCCAGTACTTC.

The rearrangement joins TRBV5-1 to TRBJ2-4, with D unclear. V lost 3 bases and J lost 5, with 3 bases in between. The V gene's germline CDR1 is SGHRS and CDR2 YFSETQ. CDR3 size: 11 residues. The CDR3 here is CASSYENIQYF. The CDR3 bases are TGCGCCAGCAGCTACGAAAACATTCAGTACTTC.

This clonotype occurred a few times. The chain carries TRBV3-1 and TRBJ2-7; D perhaps matches TRBD2 (5 bases). Germline assignment: CDR1 LGHDT and CDR2 YNNKEL (reference sequence). The CDR3 has 13 residues. Trimming took off 1 base at V and 7 bases at J, with 11 bases between the two ends. CDR3 amino acids: CASSQVPGWEQYF. CDR3 nucleotide sequence: TGTGCCAGCAGCCAAGTTCCGGGGTGGGAGCAGTACTTC.

The gene calls are TRBV7-9 and TRBJ1-2; the match to TRBD1 covers 11 bases. This CDR3 has 15 residues. J lost 7 bases, V lost 5 bases, and 9 bases had no gene match. Germline CDR1 is SEHNR and CDR2 is FQNEAQ (reference sequence). The CDR3: CASSPPGQGVVGYTF. In DNA, the CDR3 is TGTGCCAGCAGCCCCCCGGGACAGGGGGTTGTTGGCTACACCTTC.

This clonotype has only a few counts. The chain carries TRBV4-2 and TRBJ1-4; D gene uncertain. CDR3 length: 16 residues. V was shortened by 3 bases and J by 0 bases, with 11 bases between the two germline ends. CDR1 and CDR2 from the germline V gene are LGHNA and YNFKEQ. The CDR3 protein is CASSHGIPATNEKLFF. Here the CDR3 DNA reads TGTGCCAGCAGCCATGGCATCCCGGCAACTAATGAAAAACTGTTTTTT.

This clonotype was recorded at least ten times. The chain employs TRBV5-1 and TRBJ1-1; a possible D gene is TRBD1 (5 bases). Germline V lookup: CDR1 SGHRS, CDR2 YFSETQ. There are 14 residues in the CDR3. V shed 2 bases and J shed 0 bases, with 8 bases lying between them. CDR3 sequence reads: CASSFRQLNTEAFF. CDR3 coding DNA: TGCGCCAGCAGCTTTCGACAGTTGAACACTGAAGCTTTCTTT.

This clonotype appeared a few times. This chain joins TRBV3-1 and TRBJ2-1; D is unresolved. The V gene's germline CDR1 is LGHDT and CDR2 YNNKEL (reference sequence). Trimming cost V 2 bases and J 9 bases, with 5 bases left between them. This CDR3 spans 11 amino acids. Written as DNA, the CDR3 is TGTGCCAGCAGCCAAATGGGTGAGCAGTTCTTC. Protein product: CASSQMGEQFF.